This T cell receptor beta chain was captured by sequencing in a study of cytomegalovirus exposure and HLA in healthy donors. Study overall: The study placed approximately 78% of its 398 genotyped donors in the Caucasian-associated ancestry cluster.

General observations from the study: Exclusion as indistinguishable affected some V segments, including TRBV6-2 and TRBV6-3.

This clone appeared a few times. The antigen is not known. V lost 7 bases to trimming and J lost 4 bases, with 17 bases between them. The CDR3 runs to 14 residues. The germline CDR1 and CDR2 sequences are SGHRS and YFSETQ. This PCR relied on a set of 60 Vbeta primers and 13 Jbeta primers. Profiled with immunoSEQ multiplex PCR; TCRdb holds only in-frame clones, not every one. Of roughly 86,000 clones listed, roughly 79% are singletons. This rearrangement joins TRBV5-1 to TRBJ1-1; TRBD1 is a possible D gene (5 bases). This TCR was sampled from a female donor in good health and CMV-seronegative. Sequencing was done on a sample of PBMCs. CDR3 DNA: TGCGCCAGCTCCCTAGGGGAAGAGTTCACTGAAGCTTTCTTT. This gives the protein CASSLGEEFTEAFF.